The 24 T cell receptor beta chains in this list originate from one sample, sequenced in a study of cytomegalovirus exposure and HLA in healthy donors (TCRdb year 2017). The library was generated by the immunoSEQ multiplex PCR assay. For the multiplex PCR, a mixture combining 60 forward primers for TCR Vbeta segments and 13 reverse primers for TCR Jbeta segments was used. Here the immuneACCESS table is served through TCRdb, limited to in-frame sequences with V and J called. Missing clones are a known gap in these copies; in checked studies unresolved V genes cover under half, and the rest lacks a known reason. The sample includes around 150,000 clones, with more than 75% observed a single time. Clones ranked in the top ten supply about 2% of the sample. The sample taken for sequencing was PBMCs. The source is a man aged 18 to 35 in good health and CMV-seropositive.

The chain carries TRBV30 and TRBJ2-3; 10 bases fit TRBD1. V gave up 5 bases and J gave up 3 bases; unmatched junction bases: 5. The germline CDR1 and CDR2 sequences are GTSNPN and SVGIG (reference sequence). The CDR3 consists of 14 residues. The chain's CDR3 is CAWGGQGETDTQYF. CDR3 in DNA: TGTGCCTGGGGCGGACAGGGGGAAACAGATACGCAGTATTTT.

J is TRBJ2-7 and V is TRBV5-1; D call uncertain. This CDR3 is built from 15 residues. Germline CDR1 SGHRS, CDR2 YFSETQ. V dropped 2 bases and J dropped 0 bases, with 12 bases sitting between them. CDR3 in DNA: TGCGCCAGCAGCTTAACGGGTCGCGGCTCCTACGAGCAGTACTTC. Translating it yields CASSLTGRGSYEQYF.

Only a few counts were recorded for this clone. V is TRBV7-9 and J is TRBJ2-7, with a tentative D call TRBD1 (6 bases). The ends were cut back, 3 bases at V and 3 bases at J, with 9 bases in the middle. The CDR3 contains 13 residues. The germline gives CDR1 SEHNR, CDR2 FQNEAQ (reference sequence). The chain's CDR3 is CASSFGTNYEQYF. The CDR3 nucleotides are TGTGCCAGCAGCTTTGGGACAAACTACGAGCAGTACTTC. The full variable domain, in which reference TRBV7-9 and TRBJ2-7 provide the parts outside the CDR3, is DTGVSQNPRHKITKRGQNVTFRCDPISEHNRLYWYRQTLGQGPEFLTYFQNEAQLEKSRLLSDRFSAERPKGSFSTLEIQRTEQGDSAMYLCASSFGTNYEQYFGPGTRLTVT.

V is TRBV7-9 and J is TRBJ2-3; 9 bases are shared with TRBD1. The CDR3 contains 14 residues. The V gene's germline CDR1 is SEHNR and CDR2 FQNEAQ (reference sequence). Losses at the gene ends were 7 bases for V and 6 bases for J; bases not matched to a gene: 8. CDR3 in DNA: TGTGCCAGCAATCGGGACAGGGCTCGTGATACGCAGTATTTT. This codes for CASNRDRARDTQYF.

This clone was detected a few times. The chain has TRBV5-1 and TRBJ2-2; D gene unclear. This CDR3 spans 12 amino acids. Trimming removed 3 bases from V and 5 bases from J, with 5 bases in between. CDR1 and CDR2 from the germline V gene are SGHRS and YFSETQ. CDR3 in amino acids: CASSSGTGELFF. CDR3 bases: TGCGCCAGCAGCTCCGGGACCGGGGAGCTGTTTTTT.

As regards this clone: One junction end disagrees with the germline gene, perhaps due to a read error. The V call is TRBV2, the J call TRBJ2-4, with a tentative D call TRBD2 (5 bases). In germline, CDR1 is SNHLY, CDR2 FYNNEI. The CDR3 loop spans 14 amino acids. This CDR3 reads CASRRESKENSQYF. CDR3 bases: TGTGCCAGCAGGAGGGAATCCAAGGAAAACAGTCAGTACTTC.

J is TRBJ1-1 and V is TRBV7-3, with TRBD1 identical over 10 bases. The ends lost 10 bases at V and 5 bases at J; junction bases unmatched: 13. Per germline, CDR1 SGHTA and CDR2 FQGTGA. The CDR3 sequence is 15 residues long. Here the CDR3 reads CATARDRGGWTEAFF. In DNA form, the CDR3 reads TGTGCCACCGCGCGGGACAGGGGTGGTTGGACTGAAGCTTTCTTT. The full variable domain, its missing parts supplied by reference TRBV7-3 and TRBJ1-1, is GAGVSQTPSNKVTEKGKYVELRCDPISGHTALYWYRQSLGQGPEFLIYFQGTGAADDSGLPNDRFFAVRPEGSVSTLKIQRTERGDSAVYLCATARDRGGWTEAFFGQGTRLTVV.

This chain joins TRBV27 and TRBJ2-7; weak D call: TRBD1 (5 bases). The CDR3 runs 13 residues. Between the trimmed V and J ends, which lost 6 bases and 4 bases, there was a span of 13 bases. Germline V gene sequence: CDR1 MNHEY, CDR2 SMNVEV (reference sequence). The CDR3 spells CASSWQGPYEQYF. Here the CDR3 DNA reads TGTGCCAGCAGCTGGCAGGGTCCTTACGAGCAGTACTTC.

The V gene is TRBV6-5, the J gene TRBJ1-3, with 9 bases matching TRBD1. The germline CDR1 and CDR2 sequences are MNHEY and SVGAGI. J was trimmed by 4 bases and V by 5 bases; bases with no gene match: 3. The CDR3 loop spans 14 amino acids. In DNA, the CDR3 is TGTGCCAGCAGTCTCGGGACAGGGGGAAACACCATATATTTT. Translated, it gives CASSLGTGGNTIYF.

In this sample, this clone turned up a few times. This chain uses TRBV5-1 with TRBJ2-4, with TRBD1 matching over 7 bases. The CDR3 is 16 residues long. Germline assignment: CDR1 SGHRS and CDR2 YFSETQ. With V trimmed by 4 bases and J by 0 bases, 7 bases remained unmatched. The CDR3: CASSPGQAEAKNIQYF. The CDR3 DNA sequence: TGCGCCAGCAGCCCTGGACAGGCCGAAGCCAAAAACATTCAGTACTTC. The full variable domain, its missing parts supplied by reference TRBV5-1 and TRBJ2-4, is KAGVTQTPRYLIKTRGQQVTLSCSPISGHRSVSWYQQTPGQGLQFLFEYFSETQRNKGNFPGRFSGRQFSNSRSEMNVSTLELGDSALYLCASSPGQAEAKNIQYFGAGTRLSVL.

This clone came up a few times. V and J are TRBV5-6 and TRBJ1-1; D gene unclear. V was trimmed by 1 base and J by 1 base, leaving 11 bases between them. The V gene's germline CDR1 is SGHDT and CDR2 YYEEEE. The CDR3 covers 15 residues. The CDR3 DNA is TGTGCCAGCAGCTTGTTCCGAGAACCGAACACTGAAGCTTTCTTT. It codes for CASSLFREPNTEAFF. Filled out from reference TRBV5-6 and TRBJ1-1, the complete variable domain reads DAGVTQSPTHLIKTRGQQVTLRCSPKSGHDTVSWYQQALGQGPQFIFQYYEEEERQRGNFPDRFSGHQFPNYSSELNVNALLLGDSALYLCASSLFREPNTEAFFGQGTRLTVV.

This rearrangement joins TRBV19 to TRBJ1-1; maybe TRBD1 (6 bases). V was cut by 2 bases and J by 3 bases, with 13 bases left in between. Germline CDR1 and CDR2: LNHDA and SQIVND (reference sequence). There are 15 residues in the CDR3. The CDR3 bases are TGTGCCAGTAGTATACCCTGGGGGCGCGACACTGAAGCTTTCTTT. Its protein product is CASSIPWGRDTEAFF.

The chain is built from TRBV6-1 and TRBJ2-1; TRBD1 matches 10 bases. This CDR3 contains 15 residues. Germline V gives CDR1 MNHNS, CDR2 SASEGT. V shed 4 bases, J shed 7 bases, and the junction held 7 bases outside the gene matches. The CDR3 is CASSASGQGTNEQFF. The CDR3 region has the DNA TGTGCCAGCAGTGCCTCGGGACAGGGGACTAATGAGCAGTTCTTC.

The genes are TRBV18 and TRBJ1-2; TRBD1 agrees at 7 bases. The germline V gene has CDR1 KGHSH and CDR2 LQKENI. Trimming took 2 bases from V and 8 from J; bases not matched to a gene: 20. The CDR3 spans 18 residues. As DNA, the CDR3 is TGTGCCAGCTCACCAGGTGGAAGTGCAAAGGGGGCGCGAAGCGGCTACACCTTC. Protein sequence: CASSPGGSAKGARSGYTF.

The chain uses TRBV7-2 and TRBJ2-3; D is unclear. Trimming cost V 4 bases and J 4 bases, with 9 bases left between them. Germline V CDR1 and CDR2: SGHTA, FQGNSA. CDR3 length: 13 residues. Here the CDR3 reads CASSSEPSDTQYF. In DNA, the CDR3 is TGTGCCAGCAGCTCAGAACCGTCAGATACGCAGTATTTT.

The chain carries TRBV18 and TRBJ1-2; D is perhaps TRBD1 (5 bases). The germline CDR1 and CDR2 sequences are KGHSH and LQKENI. The CDR3 covers 14 residues. V was cut by 6 bases and J by 2 bases, with 13 bases left in between. The CDR3 sequence: CASSPSGDNYGYTF. Written as DNA, the CDR3 is TGTGCCAGCTCCCCTTCGGGGGACAACTATGGCTACACCTTC.

The rearrangement links TRBV4-3 to TRBJ1-2, with 8 bases identical to TRBD1. In germline, CDR1 is LGHNA, CDR2 YSLEER. V was pared by 1 base and J by 9 bases, with 13 bases of the junction left unmatched. The CDR3 totals 16 residues. CDR3 sequence: CASSQGAGGLSGSYTF. In DNA, the CDR3 is TGCGCCAGCAGCCAAGGGGCAGGGGGCCTCTCTGGAAGCTACACCTTC.

The chain uses TRBV4-3 and TRBJ2-2; D is ambiguous. V was clipped by 4 bases and J by 7 bases, with 10 bases between them. Germline V gene sequence: CDR1 LGHNA, CDR2 YSLEER. CDR3 length equals 13 residues. This chain's CDR3 is CASSPPSGGELFF. The CDR3 bases are TGCGCCAGCAGCCCCCCTTCCGGCGGGGAGCTGTTTTTT.

The chain employs TRBV19 and TRBJ1-2; TRBD1 matches 9 bases. Per the germline V gene, CDR1 is LNHDA and CDR2 is SQIVND (reference sequence). The ends lost 2 bases at V and 0 bases at J; junction bases unmatched: 4. The CDR3 extends over 16 amino acids. DNA of the CDR3: TGTGCCAGTAGTATATGGGGACAGGGAACTAACTATGGCTACACCTTC. Translated: CASSIWGQGTNYGYTF. The full variable domain, its missing parts supplied by reference TRBV19 and TRBJ1-2, is DGGITQSPKYLFRKEGQNVTLSCEQNLNHDAMYWYRQDPGQGLRLIYYSQIVNDFQKGDIAEGYSVSREKKESFPLTVTSAQKNPTAFYLCASSIWGQGTNYGYTFGSGTRLTVV.

The rearrangement joins TRBV18 to TRBJ2-2; a possible D gene is TRBD1 (5 bases). The germline gives CDR1 KGHSH, CDR2 LQKENI. The CDR3 has 15 residues. The V gene lost 5 bases and the J gene lost 1 base, with 11 bases spanning the gap. The CDR3 bases are TGTGCCAGCTCAGCGGACATAAGGAACACCGGGGAGCTGTTTTTT. Translated: CASSADIRNTGELFF. Full variable domain (rest looked up from reference TRBV18 and TRBJ2-2): NAGVMQNPRHLVRRRGQEARLRCSPMKGHSHVYWYRQLPEEGLKFMVYLQKENIIDESGMPKERFSAEFPKEGPSILRIQQVVRGDSAAYFCASSADIRNTGELFFGEGSRLTVL.

The chain recombines TRBV7-6 with TRBJ2-5; TRBD2 aligns across 9 bases. Germline CDR1 is SGHVS and CDR2 is FNYEAQ. CDR3 length: 17 amino acids. J lost 2 bases, V lost 5 bases, and 12 bases had no gene match. DNA of the CDR3: TGTGCCAGCAGCCTTGTCGGTCGAGCGGGGGGTCAAGAGACCCAGTACTTC. Translated: CASSLVGRAGGQETQYF.

This rearrangement joins TRBV7-9 to TRBJ1-1, with D perhaps TRBD1 (6 bases). From germline, CDR1 is SEHNR and CDR2 FQNEAQ (reference sequence). The length of the CDR3 is 13 residues. The V end lost 5 bases, the J end lost 2 bases, and 9 bases lay between the germline ends. The DNA for the CDR3 is TGTGCCAGCAGCCTGGGACAAAACACTGAAGCTTTCTTT. Translated: CASSLGQNTEAFF.

This clone was seen only once. The gene calls are TRBV4-3 and TRBJ1-2; D not certain. V was shortened by 1 base and J by 4 bases, with 13 bases between the two germline ends. CDR3 size: 15 residues. Germline V gene lookup returns CDR1 LGHNA and CDR2 YSLEER. CDR3 amino acids: CASSQVAETTYGYTF. CDR3 sequence (DNA): TGCGCCAGCAGCCAAGTTGCGGAGACTACCTATGGCTACACCTTC.

V usage is TRBV5-1 and J usage is TRBJ2-1; 8 bases fit TRBD2. Per germline, CDR1 SGHRS and CDR2 YFSETQ. The CDR3 is made up of 16 amino acids. After removal of 3 bases from V and 4 bases from J, the junction contained 9 bases not matched to a gene. The CDR3 DNA follows: TGCGCCAGCAGCTCCTCTATCGGGGGGGAGTACAATGAGCAGTTCTTC. This codes for CASSSSIGGEYNEQFF.